The entry below gives a single T cell receptor (beta chain) sequence along with its context. Its antigen remains unknown. CDR3 length: 13 residues. Germline CDR1 and CDR2: SQVTM and ANQGSEA. Cells that were CD45RO-CCR7+CD27+CD95- constituted naive CD8+ T cells. The study made its TRB cDNA libraries by 5' RACE, adding UMI labels. TCRdb reanalyzed the 5' RACE reads and collapses them to one entry per CDR3 protein, without DNA. The repertoire table contains roughly 130,000 distinct CDR3 sequences. This record belongs to a study of CXCR3-negative and CXCR3-positive naive CD8 T cells. Study-wide background: There were 120 million to 150 million TRB reads altogether, and each library had about 1.5 +/- 0.3 million of them.

General study findings and limits: The TRB CDR3s that CXCR3-positive naive cells carried were more hydrophobic than those of CXCR3-negative naive cells. Diversity in memory CD8+ cells fell much lower than the comparably high levels seen in both naive subsets. The TRBV-TRBJ usage of naive CXCR3-negative and CXCR3-positive cells was similar, but that of memory cells differed.

V gene TRBV29-1 combines with J gene TRBJ2-1; the D call from TCRdb, TRBD1, cannot be confirmed without DNA. Sequencing used naive CXCR3+ CD8+ T cells from blood. Subset here: CD45RO-CCR7+CD27+CD95- naive CD8+ T cells expressing CXCR3 (TNR3+). The TCR was taken from a human donor in good health. Some clones in this sample may be carry-over from other donors' samples. CDR3 loop: CSAPGQEINEQFF.